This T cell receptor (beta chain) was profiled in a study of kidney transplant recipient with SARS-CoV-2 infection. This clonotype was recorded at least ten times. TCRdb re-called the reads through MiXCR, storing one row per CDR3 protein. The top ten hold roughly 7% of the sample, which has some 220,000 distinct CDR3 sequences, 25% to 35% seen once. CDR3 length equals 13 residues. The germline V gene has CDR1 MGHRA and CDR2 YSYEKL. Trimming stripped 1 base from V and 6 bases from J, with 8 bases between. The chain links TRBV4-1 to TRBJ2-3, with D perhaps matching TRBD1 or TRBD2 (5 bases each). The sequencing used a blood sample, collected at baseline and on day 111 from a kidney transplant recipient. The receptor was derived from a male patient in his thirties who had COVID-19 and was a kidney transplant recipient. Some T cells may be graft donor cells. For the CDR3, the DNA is TGCGCCAGCAGCCAAGTGGGGGAGGATACGCAGTATTTT. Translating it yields CASSQVGEDTQYF.